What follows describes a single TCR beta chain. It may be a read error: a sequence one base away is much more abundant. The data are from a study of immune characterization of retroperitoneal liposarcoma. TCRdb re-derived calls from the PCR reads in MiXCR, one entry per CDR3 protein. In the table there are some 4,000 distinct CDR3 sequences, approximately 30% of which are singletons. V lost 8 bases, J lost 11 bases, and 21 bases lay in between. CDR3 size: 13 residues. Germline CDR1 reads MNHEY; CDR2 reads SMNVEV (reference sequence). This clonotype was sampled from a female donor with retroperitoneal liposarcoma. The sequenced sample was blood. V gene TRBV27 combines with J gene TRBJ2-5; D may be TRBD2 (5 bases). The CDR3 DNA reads TGTGCCAGCTCGACCGGGATCTACAATGAGCAGTACTTC. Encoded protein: CASSTGIYNEQYF.